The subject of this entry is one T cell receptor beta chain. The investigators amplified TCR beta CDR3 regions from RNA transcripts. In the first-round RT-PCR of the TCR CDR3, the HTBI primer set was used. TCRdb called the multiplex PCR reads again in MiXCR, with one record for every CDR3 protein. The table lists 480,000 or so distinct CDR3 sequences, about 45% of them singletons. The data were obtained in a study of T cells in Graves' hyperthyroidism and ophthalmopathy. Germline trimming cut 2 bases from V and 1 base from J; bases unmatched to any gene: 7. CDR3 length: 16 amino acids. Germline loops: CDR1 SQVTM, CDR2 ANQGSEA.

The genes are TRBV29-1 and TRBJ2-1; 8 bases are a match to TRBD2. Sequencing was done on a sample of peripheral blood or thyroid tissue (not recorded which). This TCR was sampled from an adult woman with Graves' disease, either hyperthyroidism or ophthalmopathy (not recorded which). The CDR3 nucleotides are TGCAGCGTTGAAAGAAGCGGGAGCGGATCCTACAATGAGCAGTTCTTC. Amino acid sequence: CSVERSGSGSYNEQFF.